This entry lists 10 T cell receptor beta chains sequenced from one sample in a study of cytomegalovirus exposure and HLA in healthy donors. It was with 60 Vbeta and 13 Jbeta primers that the PCR ran. Using immunoSEQ multiplex PCR, the repertoire was profiled, and TCRdb retains in-frame clones only, with some absent. Here the sample spans 150,000 or so clones, about 74% being singletons. The sequencing input was PBMCs. The receptor set was obtained from a male donor in good health and CMV-seronegative.

This chain connects TRBV7-8 to TRBJ1-6; D not resolved. Trimming stripped 1 base from V and 9 bases from J, with 13 bases between. CDR1 SGHVS and CDR2 FQNEAQ come from the germline V gene. The CDR3 contains 15 residues. CDR3 residues: CASSLEGVILSPLHF. The CDR3 DNA is TGTGCCAGCAGCTTAGAGGGAGTGATCCTTTCACCCCTCCACTTT.

This clone was recorded a few times. V is TRBV2 and J is TRBJ1-2; 12 bases match TRBD1. The trim removed 8 bases at V and 4 bases at J, leaving 14 bases unmatched. Germline assignment: CDR1 SNHLY and CDR2 FYNNEI. This CDR3 comprises 17 residues. CDR3 protein: CASVTRDRGRGVYGYTF. CDR3 coding DNA: TGTGCCAGCGTTACCCGGGACAGGGGGCGTGGTGTCTATGGCTACACCTTC.

The chain has TRBV28 and TRBJ2-5, with a weak D call TRBD2 (7 bases). The CDR3 consists of 15 residues. Per germline, CDR1 MDHEN and CDR2 SYDVKM. Trimming removed 5 bases from V and 5 bases from J, with 18 bases in between. Written as DNA, the CDR3 is TGTGCCAGCAGTCCGGCGTGGGGGGGCGTGGAGACCCAGTACTTC. Its translation is CASSPAWGGVETQYF.

The chain links TRBV27 to TRBJ1-6, with 7 bases fitting TRBD1. Germline V gene sequence: CDR1 MNHEY, CDR2 SMNVEV (reference sequence). This CDR3 contains 16 residues. Losses at the gene ends were 3 bases for V and 7 bases for J; bases not matched to a gene: 9. The CDR3 nucleotides read TGTGCCAGCAGTTTGGAAACTGGACAGGTGAATTCACCCCTCCACTTT. Its protein is CASSLETGQVNSPLHF.

The gene calls are TRBV7-9 and TRBJ2-3; 8 bases are shared with TRBD1. CDR3 length: 16 amino acids. The germline gives CDR1 SEHNR, CDR2 FQNEAQ (reference sequence). After removal of 5 bases from V and 0 bases from J, the junction contained 7 bases not matched to a gene. CDR3 region: CASSAPGTGSTDTQYF. CDR3 bases: TGTGCCAGCAGCGCTCCCGGGACAGGTAGCACAGATACGCAGTATTTT.

The V gene is TRBV27, the J gene TRBJ1-1; D not certain. Trimming removed 6 bases from V and 0 bases from J, with 11 bases in between. This CDR3 has 14 amino acids. Germline CDR1 and CDR2: MNHEY and SMNVEV (reference sequence). The CDR3 here is CASSLRGMNTEAFF. CDR3 in DNA: TGTGCCAGCAGCCTTAGAGGCATGAACACTGAAGCTTTCTTT.

This clone was seen more than once but under ten times. This rearrangement joins TRBV6-1 to TRBJ2-1, with TRBD2 matching 9 bases. This CDR3 is built from 15 residues. Germline V gene lookup returns CDR1 MNHNS and CDR2 SASEGT. The trim removed 2 bases at V and 9 bases at J, leaving 8 bases unmatched. This CDR3 reads CASSERAGGRGEQFF. DNA of the CDR3: TGTGCCAGCAGTGAAAGGGCGGGGGGGCGGGGTGAGCAGTTCTTC.

The rearrangement links TRBV15 to TRBJ2-5; 9 bases line up with TRBD1. The DNA matches TRBJ2-7 better at its end, which makes the J call doubtful. Germline-derived CDR1 and CDR2 are LNHNV and YYDKDF (reference sequence). This CDR3 has 15 residues. CDR3 nucleotides: TGTGCCACCAGTTCCCTAATGACAGGGGGGTACGAGCAGTACTTC. Translation gives CATSSLMTGGYEQYF.

The chain carries TRBV5-1 and TRBJ1-2; perhaps TRBD1 as D (6 bases). CDR1 and CDR2 from the germline V gene are SGHRS and YFSETQ. The CDR3 is 12 amino acids. V gave up 2 bases and J gave up 6 bases, with 8 bases separating them. In DNA, the CDR3 is TGCGCCAGCAGCTTCCAGGGGAATGGCTACACCTTC. Its translation is CASSFQGNGYTF.

The chain is built from TRBV7-2 and TRBJ1-5; D unresolved. Trimming took 5 bases from V and 4 from J, leaving 9 bases between them. The CDR3 is 13 residues long. Germline-derived CDR1 and CDR2 are SGHTA and FQGNSA. Here the CDR3 reads CASSRGLNQPQHF. CDR3 sequence (DNA): TGTGCCAGCAGCCGCGGCTTAAATCAGCCCCAGCATTTT.